This T cell receptor beta chain was identified during a study of blood T cell repertoires in COVID-19 (dated by TCRdb to the early 2020s). About the full investigation: The collaborator samples originated in the United States, Italy and Spain and spanned the acute and convalescent phases of COVID-19. A freely available public database, intended as a resource for researchers studying the immune response to SARS-CoV-2, is where the repertoires were released. The material from the prospective study consisted of cDNA or gDNA derived from T cells, B-cell-depleted T cells, or PBMCs. Samples were obtained from the ongoing ImmuneRACE study (first 160 participants) and from 950 to 1,500 subjects provided by 6 global collaborators. The sample metadata nearly always contained a de-identified subject ID, COVID-19 status, age in years and sex. Deeply sampled blood TCRbeta repertoires from subjects exposed to, actively infected with, or recovered from COVID-19 were included in the dataset. HLA class I and class II types, where available, came from metadata supplied by the sample provider rather than from assay-based typing.

TCRbeta CDR3 regions were amplified from genomic DNA by means of the immunoSEQ Assay, a bias-controlled multiplex PCR. The study's processing was this. Nucleated cell counts per sample were estimated from amplification of reference gene primers within the assay. To quantify the absolute abundance of each unique TCRbeta CDR3 rearrangement, sequence reads were collapsed and filtered. Productive Simpson clonality was computed per sample as the square root of Simpson's diversity index over productive rearrangements. This is the immuneACCESS table as TCRdb keeps it, with only in-frame sequences that have V and J called. A part of the clones is gone; compared with another copy, unresolved V genes explain less than half, and the rest is unexplained. The V and J calls and clone size come from that table; D and trimming were worked out from the DNA. For this sample there are around 57,000 clones; over 75% appear just once. The biggest ten clones account for roughly 3.5% of the sample.

Whole blood was collected in K2EDTA tubes by collaborating institutions according to the institutions' own protocols. For TCRbeta analysis, collaborator samples were shipped as frozen whole blood, as isolated PBMCs, or as DNA extracted from either sample type. For this clone: Its antigen is currently not known. No clone much larger than this one lies a single base away; base qualities are absent.

The study at large found these results: The quantity of clinical and demographic metadata differed by source and by participant and was supplied without curation.

The CDR3, cysteine through phenylalanine, is 14 amino acids long. Only CDR3 DNA is held: 42 bases, read in frame from base 1. CDR1 and CDR2 were assigned from the germline V gene as LGHNA and YNFKEQ. V is clipped by 4 bases and J by 3 bases, and the sequence between their germline boundaries is 10 bases long. This sequence originates from a human donor in a cohort sampled during active COVID-19. Sequencing was performed on peripheral blood. The V and J genes are TRBV4-2 and TRBJ1-5, with the D gene too uncertain to name. The CDR3 sequence is CASSPLAANQPQHF. DNA sequence: TGTGCCAGCAGCCCCCTGGCGGCCAATCAGCCCCAGCATTTT.